The 7 T cell receptor beta chains presented below share a single source sample, sequenced in a study of beta chain features in type 1 diabetes. The authors reverse transcribed all of the isolated RNA, so sequencing captured expressed TCRB transcripts. Method: immunoSEQ multiplex PCR; TCRdb's copy keeps in-frame clones and lacks some. The table has about 270,000 clones, roughly an eighth seen once; the top ten hold about 0.017%. These receptors have no known antigen. Study-level points and caveats: Type 1 diabetes patients showed a moderate but significant shortening of TCRB CDR3s in all four CD4+ subsets.

Sequenced sample: naive CD4+ T cells from blood. The receptors stem from a man aged 30-40 years with type 1 diabetes.

This clone was counted a few times. This chain joins TRBV18 and TRBJ2-1; possibly TRBD2 for D (5 bases). CDR1 is KGHSH, CDR2 LQKENI, per germline. This CDR3 contains 14 residues. V was trimmed by 0 bases and J by 5 bases, leaving 8 bases between them. CDR3 nucleotide sequence: TGTGCCAGCTCACCACCCCAACTAGACAATGAGCAGTTCTTC. It codes for CASSPPQLDNEQFF.

The gene calls are TRBV18 and TRBJ1-5; D call uncertain. Between the trimmed V and J ends, which lost 2 bases and 4 bases, there was a span of 15 bases. Germline loops: CDR1 KGHSH, CDR2 LQKENI. This CDR3 region has 16 residues. Here the CDR3 DNA reads TGTGCCAGCTCACCATCCGGCAACACAGTTAATCAGCCCCAGCATTTT. This sequence encodes CASSPSGNTVNQPQHF.

This clone was picked up a small number of times. The rearrangement uses TRBV29-1 and TRBJ2-4; D is undetermined. V dropped 4 bases and J dropped 0 bases, with 10 bases sitting between them. Germline CDR1 SQVTM, CDR2 ANQGSEA. This CDR3 has 14 amino acids. CDR3 in amino acids: CSVGSKLAKNIQYF. CDR3 in DNA: TGCAGCGTTGGTAGCAAACTAGCCAAAAACATTCAGTACTTC. The full variable domain, in which reference TRBV29-1 and TRBJ2-4 provide the parts outside the CDR3, is SAVISQKPSRDICQRGTSLTIQCQVDSQVTMMFWYRQQPGQSLTLIATANQGSEATYESGFVIDKFPISRPNLTFSTLTVSNMSPEDSSIYLCSVGSKLAKNIQYFGAGTRLSVL.

This clone appeared a few times. V usage is TRBV21-1 and J usage is TRBJ2-7; the table gives TRBD2 as D, unverified against the DNA. TRBV21-1 is assigned pseudogene status. The CDR3 contains 15 residues. DNA for the CDR3: TGTGCCAGCAGCGAACGACTAGCGGGAGGCCACGAGCAGTACTTC. Protein product: CASSERLAGGHEQYF.

This clone came up a few times. This rearrangement joins TRBV28 to TRBJ2-3; D may be TRBD2 (6 bases). CDR1 MDHEN and CDR2 SYDVKM come from the germline V gene. Deletions cut 3 bases from V and 5 bases from J, with 15 bases between. CDR3 length equals 15 residues. The CDR3 here is CASSFGSGAVDTQYF. The CDR3 DNA sequence: TGTGCCAGCAGTTTCGGTAGCGGTGCAGTAGATACGCAGTATTTT. The full variable domain, completed using reference TRBV28 and TRBJ2-3, is DVKVTQSSRYLVKRTGEKVFLECVQDMDHENMFWYRQDPGLGLRLIYFSYDVKMKEKGDIPEGYSVSREKKERFSLILESASTNQTSMYLCASSFGSGAVDTQYFGPGTRLTVL.

This clone was counted between two and nine times. The J gene is TRBJ2-1, the V gene TRBV5-1, with TRBD1 identical over 8 bases. Germline V lookup: CDR1 SGHRS, CDR2 YFSETQ. With 2 bases clipped from V and 7 bases from J, the junction kept 8 bases outside the gene matches. The CDR3 length is 15 residues. In DNA form, the CDR3 reads TGCGCCAGCAGCTTACTGTGGACAGGGAGGAATGAGCAGTTCTTC. Residues: CASSLLWTGRNEQFF.

The rearrangement uses TRBV7-9 and TRBJ1-5, with 8 bases that match TRBD1. The CDR3 loop spans 14 amino acids. Germline CDR1 reads SEHNR; CDR2 reads FQNEAQ (reference sequence). V was pared by 4 bases and J by 13 bases, with 12 bases of the junction left unmatched. CDR3 coding DNA: TGTGCCAGCAGCTCAACCCCGGACAGGGAAAGACAGCATTTT. It codes for CASSSTPDRERQHF.